Following are 24 T cell receptor beta chains from one sample sequenced in a study of T cells in Graves' hyperthyroidism and ophthalmopathy. Amplified regions were TCR beta CDR3 sequences from RNA transcripts. HTBI primers were employed in a first-round RT-PCR of the TCR CDR3. TCRdb analysed the multiplex PCR reads with MiXCR anew, one entry per CDR3 protein. Of around 240,000 distinct CDR3 sequences listed, 13% to 15% are singletons. The specimen sequenced was blood. The receptors here all came from a woman in her thirties or forties with Graves' hyperthyroidism that later progressed to Graves' ophthalmopathy.

On this clonotype itself: One base away lies a much larger clone, so this may be a sequencing read error. V gene TRBV20-1 combines with J gene TRBJ1-3, with D perhaps matching TRBD1 (6 bases). The CDR3 runs to 15 residues. Germline V gene sequence: CDR1 DFQATT, CDR2 SNEGSKA (reference sequence). Here the CDR3 DNA reads TGCAGTGCTAGGGACCCGGGACAAACTGGAAACACCTTATATTTT. It is translated as CSARDPGQTGNTLYF.

At least ten counts were recorded for this clonotype. The rearrangement joins TRBV2 to TRBJ2-1; a possible D gene is TRBD2 (5 bases). Germline-derived CDR1 and CDR2 are SNHLY and FYNNEI. The CDR3 is made up of 15 amino acids. Trimming took off 6 bases at V and 2 bases at J, with 14 bases between the two ends. The CDR3 DNA reads TGTGCCAGCAGAGTGAGGGAGAGCACCTACAATGAGCAGTTCTTC. Its translation: CASRVRESTYNEQFF. Complete variable domain (other parts from reference TRBV2 and TRBJ2-1): EPEVTQTPSHQVTQMGQEVILRCVPISNHLYFYWYRQILGQKVEFLVSFYNNEISEKSEIFDDQFSVERPDGSNFTLKIRSTKLEDSAMYFCASRVRESTYNEQFFGPGTRLTVL.

This clonotype came up a few times. The chain carries TRBV6-1 and TRBJ2-3; D gene uncertain. V shed 6 bases and J shed 6 bases, with 22 bases lying between them. CDR3 length: 16 amino acids. The germline V gene has CDR1 MNHNS and CDR2 SASEGT. The chain's CDR3 is CASRILLGDRPDTQYF. In DNA form, the CDR3 reads TGTGCCAGCAGAATTCTCCTAGGCGACCGTCCGGATACGCAGTATTTT.

This clonotype was seen many times. The rearrangement joins TRBV28 to TRBJ2-3; 10 bases line up with TRBD2. Trimming took 2 bases from V and 5 from J; bases not matched to a gene: 7. CDR3 length equals 16 residues. Germline V gives CDR1 MDHEN, CDR2 SYDVKM. The CDR3: CASSLSLAGARDTQYF. The CDR3 DNA reads TGTGCCAGCAGTTTAAGCCTAGCGGGAGCTAGAGATACGCAGTATTTT.

In the case of this clonotype: A much larger clone lies one base from this, so it may be a read error. V and J are TRBV3-1 and TRBJ1-6; a weak D match, TRBD1 (6 bases). Germline V gene data show CDR1 as LGHDT and CDR2 as YNNKEL (reference sequence). Trimming cost V 2 bases and J 8 bases, with 10 bases left between them. The CDR3 loop spans 14 amino acids. In DNA, the CDR3 is TGTGCCAGCAGCCAATACAGGGATGATTCACCCCTCCACTTT. Its protein product is CASSQYRDDSPLHF.

This clonotype was seen a handful of times. This chain joins TRBV10-1 and TRBJ2-5; 8 bases align to TRBD2. Germline assignment: CDR1 WNHNN and CDR2 SYGVQD (reference sequence). The J segment lost 5 bases and the V segment lost 11 bases, leaving 16 bases of the junction unmatched. This CDR3 comprises 15 residues. CDR3 region: CACTSGTRMGETQYF. As DNA, the CDR3 is TGCGCCTGCACTTCCGGGACTAGAATGGGGGAGACCCAGTACTTC.

This clonotype was counted many times. The chain has TRBV20-1 and TRBJ2-3, with TRBD2 identical over 8 bases. Germline V gene lookup returns CDR1 DFQATT and CDR2 SNEGSKA (reference sequence). The J segment lost 0 bases and the V segment lost 6 bases, leaving 5 bases of the junction unmatched. The CDR3 totals 14 residues. CDR3 protein: CSALAGLSTDTQYF. The CDR3 DNA reads TGCAGTGCCCTAGCGGGCCTAAGCACAGATACGCAGTATTTT.

This clonotype came up many times. The chain is built from TRBV25-1 and TRBJ1-2; no reliable D call. Between the trimmed V and J ends, which lost 3 bases and 8 bases, there was a span of 10 bases. Germline assignment: CDR1 MGHDK and CDR2 SYGVNS. This CDR3 has 12 residues. The CDR3 bases are TGTGCCAGCAGTGATGCAGGAGAAGGCTACACCTTC. Translation gives CASSDAGEGYTF.

The V and J genes are TRBV11-2 and TRBJ2-3; no clear D. The CDR3 is 17 residues long. The V gene lost 9 bases and the J gene lost 2 bases, with 24 bases spanning the gap. The V gene's germline CDR1 is SGHAT and CDR2 FQNNGV. CDR3 nucleotides: TGTGCCAGTACCTCATACCCTGGACCAGCAACCACAGATACGCAGTATTTT. This gives the protein CASTSYPGPATTDTQYF.

This clonotype was seen at least ten times. The J gene is TRBJ1-4, the V gene TRBV10-2; TRBD1 is a possible D gene (5 bases). CDR1 WSHSY and CDR2 SAAADI come from the germline V gene. The CDR3 extends over 13 amino acids. Trimming stripped 2 bases from V and 8 bases from J, with 9 bases between. The CDR3 loop reads CASSERGKEKLFF. CDR3 sequence (DNA): TGCGCCAGCAGTGAGCGGGGCAAGGAAAAACTGTTTTTT.

The table lists this clonotype with many counts. The chain employs TRBV19 and TRBJ1-2; D call uncertain. With 4 bases removed from V and 3 bases from J, the gap between germline ends came to 6 bases. Germline V lookup: CDR1 LNHDA, CDR2 SQIVND (reference sequence). The CDR3 covers 12 residues. In DNA, the CDR3 is TGTGCCAGTAGTAAATTCGACTATGGCTACACCTTC. It specifies CASSKFDYGYTF.

V is TRBV4-1 and J is TRBJ2-1; possible D gene TRBD2, 5 bases. Germline-derived CDR1 and CDR2 are MGHRA and YSYEKL. V dropped 0 bases and J dropped 0 bases, with 9 bases sitting between them. There are 16 residues in the CDR3. CDR3 nucleotides: TGCGCCAGCAGCCAAGAACCGGGGAGCTCCTACAATGAGCAGTTCTTC. Translating gives CASSQEPGSSYNEQFF.

This clonotype showed up many times. This chain links TRBV12-3 or TRBV12-4 with TRBJ2-1; 8 nucleotides agree with TRBD1. The CDR3 consists of 16 residues. V dropped 3 bases and J dropped 6; count of bases not matched to a gene: 10. CDR3 region: CASSFPEWTGTNEQFF. The CDR3, as DNA: TGTGCCAGCAGTTTCCCCGAATGGACAGGGACCAATGAGCAGTTCTTC.

This clonotype was seen more than once but under ten times. The chain combines TRBV24-1 with TRBJ1-4; D ambiguous. CDR1 is KGHDR and CDR2 is SFDVKD in the germline V gene. V gave up 4 bases and J gave up 3 bases, with 11 bases separating them. This CDR3 region has 15 residues. CDR3 bases: TGTGCCACCAGTGAAGATGAGGGCGCTAATGAAAAACTGTTTTTT. It is translated as CATSEDEGANEKLFF.

This clonotype was detected ten times or more. The chain uses TRBV11-2 and TRBJ2-5, with D perhaps TRBD2 (5 bases). The CDR3 loop spans 12 amino acids. The ends were cut back, 3 bases at V and 13 bases at J, with 15 bases in the middle. Germline loops: CDR1 SGHAT, CDR2 FQNNGV. The CDR3 spells CASSFPEGSRYF. The CDR3 nucleotides read TGTGCCAGCAGCTTCCCGGAAGGGAGCCGGTACTTC.

This clonotype showed up many times. This chain links TRBV27 with TRBJ1-2; no clear D gene. The CDR3 is made up of 15 amino acids. V was trimmed by 6 bases and J by 6 bases, leaving 20 bases between them. From germline, CDR1 is MNHEY and CDR2 SMNVEV (reference sequence). In DNA, the CDR3 is TGTGCCAGCAGCGTGACACCACTTTCTCCCCATGGCTACACCTTC. Protein product: CASSVTPLSPHGYTF.

J is TRBJ2-5 and V is TRBV3-1; 8 nucleotides match TRBD1. Germline trimming cut 5 bases from V and 4 bases from J; bases unmatched to any gene: 9. The CDR3 extends over 15 amino acids. Looked up from germline, CDR1 is LGHDT and CDR2 is YNNKEL (reference sequence). CDR3 amino acids: CASSIRQGIAETQYF. CDR3 sequence (DNA): TGTGCCAGCAGCATCCGACAGGGGATCGCAGAGACCCAGTACTTC.

This clonotype has at least ten counts. The rearrangement uses TRBV3-1 and TRBJ1-5, with D uncertain. This CDR3 comprises 15 residues. Germline CDR1 LGHDT, CDR2 YNNKEL (reference sequence). V lost 1 base and J lost 0, with 7 bases in between. The CDR3 is CASSQGPYSNQPQHF. DNA for the CDR3: TGTGCCAGCAGCCAAGGTCCGTATAGCAATCAGCCCCAGCATTTT. The full variable domain, completed using reference TRBV3-1 and TRBJ1-5, is DTAVSQTPKYLVTQMGNDKSIKCEQNLGHDTMYWYKQDSKKFLKIMFSYNNKELIINETVPNRFSPKSPDKAHLNLHINSLELGDSAVYFCASSQGPYSNQPQHFGDGTRLSIL.

This clonotype has only a few counts. V gene TRBV28 combines with J gene TRBJ2-7; D may match TRBD1 or TRBD2 (5 bases each). The germline CDR1 and CDR2 sequences are MDHEN and SYDVKM. V lost 6 bases to trimming and J lost 5 bases, with 20 bases between them. The CDR3 consists of 15 residues. The DNA of the CDR3 is TGTGCCAGCAGGCGTAAGGGACGGAGTAAAGACGAGCAGTACTTC. Translating gives CASRRKGRSKDEQYF.

This clonotype has ten or more counts. The J gene is TRBJ1-5, the V gene TRBV19, with 9 bases fitting TRBD1. The CDR3 totals 14 residues. Germline loops: CDR1 LNHDA, CDR2 SQIVND (reference sequence). V lost 2 bases, J lost 5 bases, and 1 base stayed unmatched. CDR3 DNA: TGTGCCAGTAGTATATGGACAGGGGATCAGCCCCAGCATTTT. This codes for CASSIWTGDQPQHF.

In its sample, this clonotype was seen many times. The chain links TRBV18 to TRBJ1-1; D uncertain. Trimming stripped 5 bases from V and 3 bases from J, with 13 bases between. The germline V gene has CDR1 KGHSH and CDR2 LQKENI. The CDR3 has 14 residues. CDR3 coding DNA: TGTGCCAGCTCATCAAGAACATGGGACACTGAAGCTTTCTTT. This translates into CASSSRTWDTEAFF.

Only one count was recorded for this clonotype. This may arise from a read error, as a much more abundant clone is one base away. The rearrangement uses TRBV20-1 and TRBJ1-1; D remains ambiguous. The CDR3 has 16 amino acids. The germline CDR1 and CDR2 sequences are DFQATT and SNEGSKA (reference sequence). V shed 1 base and J shed 2 bases, with 17 bases lying between them. CDR3 loop: CSARGIGRVINTEAFF. The CDR3 DNA is TGCAGTGCTAGAGGGATCGGCCGTGTCATTAACACTGAAGCTTTCTTT.

This clonotype was counted many times. The chain uses TRBV2 and TRBJ2-1; no definite D call. CDR3 length: 11 amino acids. Trimming took 1 base from V and 6 from J, leaving 1 base between them. Germline V gene sequence: CDR1 SNHLY, CDR2 FYNNEI. CDR3 sequence reads: CASSEGNEQFF. CDR3 in DNA: TGTGCCAGCAGTGAAGGCAATGAGCAGTTCTTC.

Many counts were recorded for this clonotype. This chain connects TRBV7-2 to TRBJ1-5; tentatively, D is TRBD1 (5 bases). V was pared by 2 bases and J by 4 bases, with 12 bases between. Per the germline V gene, CDR1 is SGHTA and CDR2 is FQGNSA. This CDR3 contains 15 residues. The CDR3 region has the DNA TGTGCCAGCAGCTTATCCGGGACTCAGAATCAGCCCCAGCATTTT. Protein product: CASSLSGTQNQPQHF.